The clone carrying this T cell receptor (beta chain) has only one observation. Authors' processing steps: Estimation of nucleated cell counts was performed using reference gene primer amplification. Some clones are missing from TCRdb's copy, which holds only in-frame ones; the method was immunoSEQ multiplex PCR. Clone size and the V and J calls come from that table; the DNA yielded D and trimming. The table shows around 200,000 clones, with 84% occurring only once. V was pared by 2 bases and J by 4 bases, with 14 bases between. The CDR3 loop spans 16 amino acids. CDR1 MNHNY and CDR2 SVGAGI come from the germline V gene (reference sequence). The sample belongs to a study of blood T cell repertoires in COVID-19. Across the study: The United States, Italy and Spain supplied acute and convalescent COVID-19 samples. In each case, the material was cDNA or gDNA derived from T cells, B-cell-depleted T cells, or PBMCs.

Sample: peripheral blood. The receptor was derived from a human donor in a cohort sampled during active COVID-19. The chain combines TRBV6-6 with TRBJ2-2, with a weak D call TRBD2 (7 bases). The CDR3 DNA is TGTGCCAGCAGTTACCAAGTAGGGGGGGTCACCGGGGAGCTGTTTTTT. It encodes CASSYQVGGVTGELFF.